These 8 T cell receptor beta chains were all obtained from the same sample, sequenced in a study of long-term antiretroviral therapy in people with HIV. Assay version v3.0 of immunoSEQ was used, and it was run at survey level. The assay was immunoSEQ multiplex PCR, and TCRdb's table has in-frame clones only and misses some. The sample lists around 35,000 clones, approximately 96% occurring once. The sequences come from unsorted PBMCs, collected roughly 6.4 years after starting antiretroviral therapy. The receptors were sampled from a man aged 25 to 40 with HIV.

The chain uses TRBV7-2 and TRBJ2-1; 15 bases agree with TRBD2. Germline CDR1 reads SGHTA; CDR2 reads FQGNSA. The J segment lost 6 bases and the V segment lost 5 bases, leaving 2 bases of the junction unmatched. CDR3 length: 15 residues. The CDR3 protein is CASSPGLAGGNEQFF. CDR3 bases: TGTGCCAGCAGCCCGGGACTAGCGGGAGGCAATGAGCAGTTCTTC.

CDR3 DNA sequence: TGTGCCACCAGCAGAGCAGTGAAAGGGTGGGAGACCCAGTACTTC. It is translated as CATSRAVKGWETQYF. The V and J genes are TRBV15 and TRBJ2-5; no firm D call. Between the trimmed V and J ends, which lost 1 base and 5 bases, there was a span of 14 bases. The CDR3 covers 15 residues. Germline CDR1 reads LNHNV; CDR2 reads YYDKDF (reference sequence).

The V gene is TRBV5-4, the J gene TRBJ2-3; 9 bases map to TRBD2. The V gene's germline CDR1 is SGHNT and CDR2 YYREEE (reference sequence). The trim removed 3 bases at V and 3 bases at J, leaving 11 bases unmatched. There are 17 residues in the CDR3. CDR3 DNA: TGTGCCAGCAGCTACCCGGATGGGCTAGCGGGGACAGATACGCAGTATTTT. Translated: CASSYPDGLAGTDTQYF.

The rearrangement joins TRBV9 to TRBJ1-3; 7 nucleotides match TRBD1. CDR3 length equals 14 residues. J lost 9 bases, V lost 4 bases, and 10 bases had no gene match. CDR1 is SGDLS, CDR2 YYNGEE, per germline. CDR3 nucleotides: TGTGCCAGCAGCACCTTCGACAGGGCTGGCACCATATATTTT. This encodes CASSTFDRAGTIYF. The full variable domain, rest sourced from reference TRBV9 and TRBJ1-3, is DSGVTQTPKHLITATGQRVTLRCSPRSGDLSVYWYQQSLDQGLQFLIQYYNGEERAKGNILERFSAQQFPDLHSELNLSSLELGDSALYFCASSTFDRAGTIYFGEGSWLTVV.

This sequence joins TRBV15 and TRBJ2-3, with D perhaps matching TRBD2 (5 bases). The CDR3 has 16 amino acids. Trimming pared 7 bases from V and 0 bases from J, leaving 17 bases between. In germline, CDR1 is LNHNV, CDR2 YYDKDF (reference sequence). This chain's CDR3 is CATTDAGLTSTDTQYF. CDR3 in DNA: TGTGCCACCACCGACGCGGGCTTAACTAGCACAGATACGCAGTATTTT. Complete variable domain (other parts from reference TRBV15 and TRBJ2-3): DAMVIQNPRYQVTQFGKPVTLSCSQTLNHNVMYWYQQKSSQAPKLLFHYYDKDFNNEADTPDNFQSRRPNTSFCFLDIRSPGLGDTAMYLCATTDAGLTSTDTQYFGPGTRLTVL.

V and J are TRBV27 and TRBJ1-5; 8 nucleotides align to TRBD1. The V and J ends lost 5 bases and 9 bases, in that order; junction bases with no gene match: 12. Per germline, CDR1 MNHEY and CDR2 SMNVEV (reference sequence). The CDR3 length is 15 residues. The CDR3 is CASSPTGDRGSPQHF. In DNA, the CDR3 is TGTGCCAGCAGTCCCACCGGAGACAGGGGATCGCCCCAGCATTTT.

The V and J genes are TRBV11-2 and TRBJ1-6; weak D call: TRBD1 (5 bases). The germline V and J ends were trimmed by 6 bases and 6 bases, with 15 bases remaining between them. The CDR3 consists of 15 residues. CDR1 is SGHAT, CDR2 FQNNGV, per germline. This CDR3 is CASSTVQGRNSPLHF. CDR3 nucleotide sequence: TGTGCCAGCAGTACGGTGCAGGGTCGTAATTCACCCCTCCACTTT.

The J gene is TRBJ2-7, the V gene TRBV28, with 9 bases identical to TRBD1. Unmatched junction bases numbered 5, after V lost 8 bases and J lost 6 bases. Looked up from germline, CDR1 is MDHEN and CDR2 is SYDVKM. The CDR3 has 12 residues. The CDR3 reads CASRDRVTEQYF. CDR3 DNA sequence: TGTGCCAGCCGGGACAGGGTGACCGAGCAGTACTTC.